This T cell receptor beta chain was retrieved from a study of identical twins (dated by TCRdb to between 2015 and 2016). Regarding the study in general: TCR alpha and beta repertoires from monozygotic twins, unrelated adults of various ages and cord blood were deep-sequenced to test whether fetal clonotypes persist. To rule out contamination, replicate twin experiments were performed at different times with different library preparation protocols.

All donors were healthy Caucasians. The twin cohort consisted of three pairs of female monozygotic twins, all aged roughly 18 to 30 years. Peripheral blood mononuclear cells were used as the source from which RNA for TCR libraries was isolated. This clonotype was seen more than once but under ten times. The antigen it recognizes is unknown. Qualities for individual bases were not recorded, and no much larger clone is one base off. The CDR3 has 14 amino acids, counting the end cysteine and phenylalanine. Left in the record is the CDR3 DNA by itself, 42 bases read in frame from the first base. V loses 1 base of germline sequence and J loses 3 bases, and the interval between the two ends is 9 bases. The CDR1 and CDR2 encoded by the germline V gene (reference sequence) are DFQATT and SNEGSKA. The paper as a whole reports these results and caveats: Fewer insertions were carried by abundant cord blood beta clonotypes, a similar but weaker trend appeared in young adult naive repertoires, and no such trend appeared in memory repertoires. Conclusions relied on cross-sectional statistical analysis, since the same donors could not be followed over many years. Zero-insertion analyses could be partly confounded by invariant T cells such as MAIT and iNKT, although diverse VJ usage argued against such confounding for most clonotypes. In beta out-of-frame sequences, excess twin sharing was weaker, because having fewer shared sequences lowered the signal-to-noise ratio. Out-of-frame TCR alpha sharing in monozygotic twins was systematically underestimated by recombination models, whereas sharing between unrelated individuals was in agreement with the recombination models. Out-of-frame TCR alpha sequences shared between twins showed an excess of low generation-probability sequences compared with coincidental sharing between unrelated individuals.

The method behind the library was 5' RACE. The listed sequencing device is Illumina HiSeq 2000. Template switching added a universal primer binding site, and the final cDNA carried a unique molecular identifier that allowed TCR cDNA molecules to be counted accurately. Specific primers in the conserved constant-segment region were used to synthesize first-strand cDNA for the TCR alpha and beta chains. To control for contamination, every cDNA library carried two barcodes: a SMART-Mk sample barcode plus Illumina barcodes. TruSeq adapter sequences and Illumina sample barcodes were added in two successive PCR steps. The TCR alpha and beta cDNA libraries were sequenced on the Illumina HiSeq platform using custom primers. As for the original processing: MiGEC processed the raw reads to extract unique molecular identifiers, while MiXCR was used to determine the CDR3 positions. For each individual, recombination models were inferred using an EM algorithm with the repgenHMM and IGoR tools. Shared clonotypes were analyzed with the tcR package in R, and sharing was normalized by the product of cloneset sizes. To study raw recombination free of thymic and clonal selection effects, out-of-frame nonproductive sequences were analyzed. TCRdb handled the public reads itself, with Q25 trimming in fastp and clone calling in MiXCR, and kept productive beta chains. Each CDR3 protein gets just one entry, which takes the most common genes and DNA from the rows behind it. TCRdb, not the authors, supplied the V and J calls. In all, the sample holds 650,000 to 750,000 distinct CDR3 sequences, and 21% of those were seen once. 4% to 5.5% of the sample belongs to the ten largest clones.

This sample also belongs to another study, concerning T cells expressing NK-cell markers. Drawing on the second study: In sorted CD3+CD56+NKG2C+, CD3+CD56+NKG2C- and CD3+CD56-NKG2C+ T-cell subsets from about 8 donors, TCR beta-chain repertoires were profiled. Among the eight sequenced donors, only one was HCMV-seronegative, while the other seven were HCMV-seropositive. In several experiments an anti-gammadeltaTCR antibody was added to restrict sorting to alphabetaTCR-expressing T cells. For roughly six donors, the dominant CD3+CD56+NKG2C+ clonotypes were among the top 10 CD8+ clonotypes and accounted for about 1.0-7.0% of CD8+ T cells. Those dominant clonotypes were again the most abundant among CD3+CD56-NKG2C+ cells in a few donors, at roughly 25-65%. Whether the expanded NKG2C-expressing T cell clones were specific for HCMV antigens remained unclear. The eight sequenced donors were randomly selected healthy volunteers, three men and five women. HCMV serostatus was determined by detecting HCMV-specific IgG in serum with a commercial ELISA kit. For roughly six donors, bulk peripheral blood T-cell repertoires were additionally sequenced from unsorted PBMC. MIGEC was used to demultiplex reads and group reads by UMI, and MiTCR was used to assemble and quantify clonotypes. To exclude erroneous sequences, only TCR cDNA sequences supported by at least two reads were retained. The tcR package was used for downstream repertoire analysis, and clonotypes were matched across fractions by CDR3 nucleotide sequence plus V segment. VDJmatch was used to annotate antigen specificity against VDJdb, with one amino acid substitution in CDR3 permitted.

Material: PBMCs. The source of this sequence is a woman younger than 30 in good health. The sequence is built from TRBV20-1 and TRBJ2-2; no D gene call is confident. CDR3 region: CSARGRFYTGELFF. The nucleotide sequence reads as follows: TGCAGTGCTAGAGGGCGATTTTACACCGGGGAGCTGTTTTTT.